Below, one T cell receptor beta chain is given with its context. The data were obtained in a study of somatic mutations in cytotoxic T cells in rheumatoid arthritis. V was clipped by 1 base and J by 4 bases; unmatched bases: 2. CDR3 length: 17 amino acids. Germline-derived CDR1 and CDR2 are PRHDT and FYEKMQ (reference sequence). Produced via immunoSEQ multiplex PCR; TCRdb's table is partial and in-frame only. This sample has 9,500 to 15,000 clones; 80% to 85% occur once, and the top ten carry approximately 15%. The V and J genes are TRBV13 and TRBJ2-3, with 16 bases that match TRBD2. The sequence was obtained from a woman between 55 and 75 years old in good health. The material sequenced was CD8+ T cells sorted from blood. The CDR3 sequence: CASSLVGTSGGADTQYF. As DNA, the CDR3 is TGTGCCAGCAGCTTAGTAGGGACTAGCGGGGGGGCAGATACGCAGTATTTT.